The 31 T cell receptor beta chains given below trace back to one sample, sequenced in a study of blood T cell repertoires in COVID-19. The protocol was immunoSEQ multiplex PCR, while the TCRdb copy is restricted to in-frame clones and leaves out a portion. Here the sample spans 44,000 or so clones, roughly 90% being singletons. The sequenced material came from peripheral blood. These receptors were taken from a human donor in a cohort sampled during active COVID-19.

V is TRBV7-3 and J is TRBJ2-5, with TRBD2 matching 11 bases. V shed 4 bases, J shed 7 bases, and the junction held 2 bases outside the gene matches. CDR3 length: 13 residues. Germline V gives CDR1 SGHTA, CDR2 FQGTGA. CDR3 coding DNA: TGTGCCAGCAGCTCTCTAGCGGGAGGGACCCAGTACTTC. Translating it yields CASSSLAGGTQYF.

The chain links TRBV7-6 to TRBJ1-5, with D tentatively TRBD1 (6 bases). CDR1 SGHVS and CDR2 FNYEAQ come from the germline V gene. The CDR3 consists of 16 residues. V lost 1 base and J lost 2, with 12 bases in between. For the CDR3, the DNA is TGTGCCAGCAGCTTAGGTGGGGGCTGGGGCAATCAGCCCCAGCATTTT. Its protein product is CASSLGGGWGNQPQHF. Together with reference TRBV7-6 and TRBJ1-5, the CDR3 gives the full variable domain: GAGVSQSPRYKVTKRGQDVALRCDPISGHVSLYWYRQALGQGPEFLTYFNYEAQQDKSGLPNDRFSAERPEGSISTLTIQRTEQRDSAMYRCASSLGGGWGNQPQHFGDGTRLSIL.

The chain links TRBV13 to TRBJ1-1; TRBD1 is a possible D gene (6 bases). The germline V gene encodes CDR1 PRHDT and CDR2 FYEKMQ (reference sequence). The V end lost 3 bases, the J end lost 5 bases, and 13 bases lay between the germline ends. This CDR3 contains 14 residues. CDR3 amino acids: CASSFRRGRTEAFF. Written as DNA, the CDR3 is TGTGCCAGCAGCTTCCGAAGGGGGAGAACTGAAGCTTTCTTT.

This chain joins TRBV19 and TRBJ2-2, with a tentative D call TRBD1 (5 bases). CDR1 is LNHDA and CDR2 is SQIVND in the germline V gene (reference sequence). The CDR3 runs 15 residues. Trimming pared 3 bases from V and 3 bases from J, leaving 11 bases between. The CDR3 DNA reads TGTGCCAGTAGTATCCTAACACAGGACACCGGGGAGCTGTTTTTT. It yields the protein CASSILTQDTGELFF.

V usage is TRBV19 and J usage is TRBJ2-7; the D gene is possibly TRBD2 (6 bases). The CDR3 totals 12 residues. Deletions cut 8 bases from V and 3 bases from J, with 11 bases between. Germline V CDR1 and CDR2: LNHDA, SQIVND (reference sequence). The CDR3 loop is CASGTRGYEQYF. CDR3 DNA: TGTGCCAGTGGGACTCGTGGCTACGAGCAGTACTTC.

In nucleotides, the CDR3 is TGTGCCAGCAGCTTAGGCAGGGGCACACGTGGCTATGGCTACACCTTC. Its translation: CASSLGRGTRGYGYTF. V usage is TRBV7-2 and J usage is TRBJ1-2; possible D gene TRBD1, 6 bases. The CDR3 consists of 16 residues. The germline V gene encodes CDR1 SGHTA and CDR2 FQGNSA. Trimming removed 1 base at V and 4 bases at J, with 16 bases between. The full variable domain, in which reference TRBV7-2 and TRBJ1-2 provide the parts outside the CDR3, is GAGVSQSPSNKVTEKGKDVELRCDPISGHTALYWYRQSLGQGLEFLIYFQGNSAPDKSGLPSDRFSAERTGGSVSTLTIQRTQQEDSAVYLCASSLGRGTRGYGYTFGSGTRLTVV.

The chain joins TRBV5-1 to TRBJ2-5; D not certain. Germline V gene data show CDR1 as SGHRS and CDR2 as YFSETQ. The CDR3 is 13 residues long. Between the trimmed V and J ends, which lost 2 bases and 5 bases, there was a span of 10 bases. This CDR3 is CASSLGVWETQYF. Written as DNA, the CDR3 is TGCGCCAGCAGCTTAGGAGTTTGGGAGACCCAGTACTTC.

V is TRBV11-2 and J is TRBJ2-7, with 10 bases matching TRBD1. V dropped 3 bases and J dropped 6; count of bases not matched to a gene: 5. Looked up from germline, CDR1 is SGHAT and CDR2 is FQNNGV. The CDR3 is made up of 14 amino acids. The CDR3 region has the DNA TGTGCCAGCAGCTTGGGACAGGGGTGGGGCGAGCAGTACTTC. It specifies CASSLGQGWGEQYF.

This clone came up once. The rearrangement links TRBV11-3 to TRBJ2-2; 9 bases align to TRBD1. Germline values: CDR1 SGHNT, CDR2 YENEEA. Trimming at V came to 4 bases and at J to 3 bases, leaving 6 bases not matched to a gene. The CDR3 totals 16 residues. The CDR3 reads CASSSRTGVDTGELFF. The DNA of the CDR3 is TGTGCCAGCAGCTCCCGGACAGGGGTCGACACCGGGGAGCTGTTTTTT.

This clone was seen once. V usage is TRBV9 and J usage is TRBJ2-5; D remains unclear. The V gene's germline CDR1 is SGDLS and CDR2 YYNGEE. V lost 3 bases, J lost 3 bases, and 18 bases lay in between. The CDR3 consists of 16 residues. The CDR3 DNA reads TGTGCCAGCAGCGCCTTTTCAGGCTCCGTTAAAGAGACCCAGTACTTC. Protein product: CASSAFSGSVKETQYF.

CDR3 nucleotides: TGCGCCAGCGGCAGGGGGTCCTACGAGCAGTACTTC. Translation: CASGRGSYEQYF. The chain couples TRBV5-1 to TRBJ2-7, with 7 nucleotides matching TRBD1. Germline V gene data show CDR1 as SGHRS and CDR2 as YFSETQ. This CDR3 has 12 residues. V was clipped by 7 bases and J by 1 base; unmatched bases: 2.

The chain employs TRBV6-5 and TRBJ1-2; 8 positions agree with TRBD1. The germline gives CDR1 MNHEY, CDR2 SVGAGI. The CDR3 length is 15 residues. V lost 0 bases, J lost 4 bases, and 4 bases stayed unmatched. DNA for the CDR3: TGTGCCAGCAGTTACTCCCAGGGGGCGACCTATGGCTACACCTTC. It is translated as CASSYSQGATYGYTF.

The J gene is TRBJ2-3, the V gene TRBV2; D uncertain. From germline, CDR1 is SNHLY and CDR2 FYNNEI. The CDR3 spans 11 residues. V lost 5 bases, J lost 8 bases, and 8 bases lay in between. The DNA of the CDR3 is TGTGCCAGCAGTCAGCAGGCTACGCAGTATTTT. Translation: CASSQQATQYF. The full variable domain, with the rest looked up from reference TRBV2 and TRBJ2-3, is EPEVTQTPSHQVTQMGQEVILRCVPISNHLYFYWYRQILGQKVEFLVSFYNNEISEKSEIFDDQFSVERPDGSNFTLKIRSTKLEDSAMYFCASSQQATQYFGPGTRLTVL.

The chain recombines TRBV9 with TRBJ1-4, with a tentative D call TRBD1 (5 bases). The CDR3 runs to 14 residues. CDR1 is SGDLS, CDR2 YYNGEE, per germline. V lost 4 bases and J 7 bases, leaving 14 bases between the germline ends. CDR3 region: CASSFQGGGEKLFF. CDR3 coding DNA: TGTGCCAGCAGCTTCCAGGGAGGAGGTGAAAAACTGTTTTTT.

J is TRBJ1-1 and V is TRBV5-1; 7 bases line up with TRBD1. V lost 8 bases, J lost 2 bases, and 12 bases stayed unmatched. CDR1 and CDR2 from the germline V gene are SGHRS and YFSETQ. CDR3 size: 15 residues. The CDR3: CASGTGASPNTEAFF. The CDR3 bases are TGCGCCAGTGGTACAGGGGCTTCGCCTAACACTGAAGCTTTCTTT.

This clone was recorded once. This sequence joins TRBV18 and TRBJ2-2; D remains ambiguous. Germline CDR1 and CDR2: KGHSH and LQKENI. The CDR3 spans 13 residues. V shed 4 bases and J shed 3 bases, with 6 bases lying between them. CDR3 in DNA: TGTGCCAGCTCACTACAGCACACCGGGGAGCTGTTTTTT. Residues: CASSLQHTGELFF.

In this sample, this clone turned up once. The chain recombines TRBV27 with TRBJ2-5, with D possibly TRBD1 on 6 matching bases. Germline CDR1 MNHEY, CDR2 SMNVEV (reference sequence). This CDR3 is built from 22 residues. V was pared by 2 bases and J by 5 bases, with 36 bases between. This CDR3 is CASSLGWGQSTSSDDGVETQYF. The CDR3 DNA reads TGTGCCAGCAGTTTAGGTTGGGGGCAGTCGACCTCTTCGGATGATGGGGTCGAGACCCAGTACTTC.

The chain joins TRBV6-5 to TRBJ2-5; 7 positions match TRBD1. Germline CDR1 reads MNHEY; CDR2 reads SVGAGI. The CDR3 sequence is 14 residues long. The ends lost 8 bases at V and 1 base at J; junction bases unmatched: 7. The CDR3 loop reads CASVSGDSQETQYF. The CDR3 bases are TGTGCCAGCGTGAGTGGGGACAGCCAAGAGACCCAGTACTTC.

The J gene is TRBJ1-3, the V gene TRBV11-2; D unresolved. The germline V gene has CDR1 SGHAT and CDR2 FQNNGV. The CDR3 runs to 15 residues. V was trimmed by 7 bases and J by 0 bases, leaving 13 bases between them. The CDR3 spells CASTEESSSGNTIYF. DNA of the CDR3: TGTGCCAGCACCGAAGAGTCGAGCTCTGGAAACACCATATATTTT.

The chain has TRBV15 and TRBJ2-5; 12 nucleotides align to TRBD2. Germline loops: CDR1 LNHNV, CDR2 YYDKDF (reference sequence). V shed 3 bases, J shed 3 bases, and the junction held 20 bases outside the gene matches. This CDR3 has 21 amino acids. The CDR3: CATSSIRPLAGGVKGEETQYF. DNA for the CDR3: TGTGCCACCAGCAGCATCCGCCCCCTAGCGGGGGGGGTAAAGGGTGAAGAGACCCAGTACTTC.

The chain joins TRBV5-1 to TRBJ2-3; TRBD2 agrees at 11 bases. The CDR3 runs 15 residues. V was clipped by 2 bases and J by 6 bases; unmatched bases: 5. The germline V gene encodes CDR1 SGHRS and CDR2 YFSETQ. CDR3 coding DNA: TGCGCCAGCAGCTTAAAACTAGCGGGGGTCGATACGCAGTATTTT. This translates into CASSLKLAGVDTQYF.

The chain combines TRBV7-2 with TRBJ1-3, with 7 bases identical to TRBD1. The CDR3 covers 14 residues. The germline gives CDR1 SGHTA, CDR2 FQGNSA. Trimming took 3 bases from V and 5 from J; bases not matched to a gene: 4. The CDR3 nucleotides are TGTGCCAGCAGCTTCGGAGGGGGCAGAAACACCATATATTTT. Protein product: CASSFGGGRNTIYF.

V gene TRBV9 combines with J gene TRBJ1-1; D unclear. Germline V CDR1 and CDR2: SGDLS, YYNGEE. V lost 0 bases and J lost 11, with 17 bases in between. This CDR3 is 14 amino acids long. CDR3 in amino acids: CASSVDLANGWAFF. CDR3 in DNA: TGTGCCAGCAGCGTAGATCTGGCAAACGGGTGGGCTTTCTTT.

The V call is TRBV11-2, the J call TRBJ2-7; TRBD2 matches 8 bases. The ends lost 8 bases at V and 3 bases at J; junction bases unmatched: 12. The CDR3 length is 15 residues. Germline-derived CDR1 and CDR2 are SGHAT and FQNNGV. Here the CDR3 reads CASDDQRAGVYEQYF. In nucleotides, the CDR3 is TGTGCCAGCGACGACCAGCGAGCGGGGGTCTACGAGCAGTACTTC. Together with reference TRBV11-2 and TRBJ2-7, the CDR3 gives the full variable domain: EAGVAQSPRYKIIEKRQSVAFWCNPISGHATLYWYQQILGQGPKLLIQFQNNGVVDDSQLPKDRFSAERLKGVDSTLKIQPAKLEDSAVYLCASDDQRAGVYEQYFGPGTRLTVT.

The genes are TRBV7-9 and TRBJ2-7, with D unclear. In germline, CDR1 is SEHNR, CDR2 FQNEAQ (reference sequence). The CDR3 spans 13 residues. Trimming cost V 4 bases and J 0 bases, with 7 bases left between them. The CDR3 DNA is TGTGCCAGCAGCTCCTACTTCTCCTACGAGCAGTACTTC. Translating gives CASSSYFSYEQYF. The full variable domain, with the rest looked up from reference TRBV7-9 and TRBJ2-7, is DTGVSQNPRHKITKRGQNVTFRCDPISEHNRLYWYRQTLGQGPEFLTYFQNEAQLEKSRLLSDRFSAERPKGSFSTLEIQRTEQGDSAMYLCASSSYFSYEQYFGPGTRLTVT.

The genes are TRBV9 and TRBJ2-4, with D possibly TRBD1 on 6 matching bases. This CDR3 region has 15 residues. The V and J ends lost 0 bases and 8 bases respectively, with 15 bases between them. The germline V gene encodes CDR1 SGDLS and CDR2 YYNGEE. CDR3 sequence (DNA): TGTGCCAGCAGCGTAGGGTCGACCCCAGGGGACATTCAGTACTTC. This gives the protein CASSVGSTPGDIQYF.

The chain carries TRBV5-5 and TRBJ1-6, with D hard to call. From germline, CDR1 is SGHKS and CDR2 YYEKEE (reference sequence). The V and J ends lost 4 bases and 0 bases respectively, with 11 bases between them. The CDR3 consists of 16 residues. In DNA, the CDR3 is TGTGCCAGCAGCCCGGACTGGAGCTCCTATAATTCACCCCTCCACTTT. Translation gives CASSPDWSSYNSPLHF.

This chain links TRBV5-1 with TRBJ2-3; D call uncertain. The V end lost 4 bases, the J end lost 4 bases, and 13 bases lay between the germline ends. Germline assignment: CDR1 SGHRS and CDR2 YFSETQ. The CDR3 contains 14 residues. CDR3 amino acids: CASSPPLQADTQYF. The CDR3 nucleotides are TGCGCCAGCAGCCCGCCCCTGCAGGCAGATACGCAGTATTTT. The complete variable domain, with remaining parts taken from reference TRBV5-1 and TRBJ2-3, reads KAGVTQTPRYLIKTRGQQVTLSCSPISGHRSVSWYQQTPGQGLQFLFEYFSETQRNKGNFPGRFSGRQFSNSRSEMNVSTLELGDSALYLCASSPPLQADTQYFGPGTRLTVL.

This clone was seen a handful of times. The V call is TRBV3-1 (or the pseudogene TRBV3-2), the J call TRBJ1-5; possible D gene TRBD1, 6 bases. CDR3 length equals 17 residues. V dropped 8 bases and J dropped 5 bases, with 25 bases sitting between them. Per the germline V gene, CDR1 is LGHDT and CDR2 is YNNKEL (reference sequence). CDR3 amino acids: CASCLIRGRGHDQPQHF. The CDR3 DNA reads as TGTGCCAGCTGCTTAATAAGGGGCAGGGGTCATGATCAGCCCCAGCATTTT.

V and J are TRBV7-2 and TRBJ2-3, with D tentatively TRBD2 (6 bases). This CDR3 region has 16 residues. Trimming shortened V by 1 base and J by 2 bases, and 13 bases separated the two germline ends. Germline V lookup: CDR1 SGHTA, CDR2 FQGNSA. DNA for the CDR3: TGTGCCAGCAGCTTAGGGGCGGGAATTTTCACAGATACGCAGTATTTT. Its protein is CASSLGAGIFTDTQYF.

The CDR3 protein is CASRRTGNEETQYF. CDR3 DNA: TGTGCCAGCCGTAGGACAGGGAACGAAGAGACCCAGTACTTC. This rearrangement joins TRBV5-4 to TRBJ2-5, with 8 bases aligning to TRBD1. The CDR3 is 14 residues long. Trimming removed 7 bases from V and 3 bases from J; junction bases left unmatched: 8. Germline V gene sequence: CDR1 SGHNT, CDR2 YYREEE (reference sequence).